This is a list of T cell receptor beta chains from one sample in a study of control samples from healthy donors and cancer patients. Assay used: immunoSEQ multiplex PCR; TCRdb lists only in-frame clones, some missing. Of 170,000 or so clones in the sample, approximately 94% are singletons; the top ten hold more than 1.1%. Sequencing was carried out using blood. Receptors originate from a woman aged 18 to 35 in good health. CDR3s include the opening cysteine and the closing phenylalanine or tryptophan. Fields, in order: D gene, J gene, clone size, V gene, CDR3 protein, CDR3 DNA. A D gene is named only where the DNA matches it firmly. Rows may omit the clone size; those that give it use once, few, many or a size class.

TRBD1 | TRBJ2-7 | . | TRBV7-8 | CASSLQGASYEQYF | TGTGCCAGCAGCTTACAGGGGGCGAGCTACGAGCAGTACTTC
. | TRBJ1-5 | . | TRBV6-5 | CASRQDRYSNQPQHF | TGTGCCAGCAGGCAGGACAGATATAGCAATCAGCCCCAGCATTTT
. | TRBJ2-7 | . | TRBV7-6 | CASSAGSGEQYF | TGTGCCAGCAGCGCCGGCAGTGGCGAGCAGTACTTC
. | TRBJ1-5 | . | TRBV5-6 | CASSGWNQPQHF | TGTGCCAGCAGCGGATGGAATCAGCCCCAGCATTTT
. | TRBJ2-7 | . | TRBV7-6 | CASSLFQGVGYEQYF | TGTGCCAGCAGCTTGTTTCAGGGAGTGGGCTACGAGCAGTACTTC
TRBD1 | TRBJ2-2 | . | TRBV7-3 | CASSSADRGRFGELFF | TGTGCCAGCAGCTCAGCGGACAGGGGGCGATTCGGGGAGCTGTTTTTT
TRBD1 | TRBJ2-7 | many | TRBV7-3 | CASSIGGQGHEQYF | TGTGCCAGCAGTATCGGGGGACAGGGCCACGAGCAGTACTTC
. | TRBJ1-3 | . | TRBV6-5 | CASSTGIRDTIYF | TGTGCCAGCAGTACGGGAATCCGGGACACCATATATTTT
TRBD1 | TRBJ2-4 | . | TRBV7-2 | CASSFDRGRDIQYF | TGTGCCAGCAGCTTTGACAGGGGGCGGGACATTCAGTACTTC
. | TRBJ2-1 | . | TRBV5-5 | CASSFDISTVFDEQFF | TGTGCCAGCAGCTTCGACATCTCCACCGTGTTTGATGAGCAGTTCTTC
. | TRBJ2-5 | . | TRBV7-2 | CASSFAPQETQYF | TGTGCCAGCAGCTTCGCCCCGCAAGAGACCCAGTACTTC
. | TRBJ1-5 | once | TRBV4-2 | CASSLLTGNGNQPQHF | TGTGCCAGCAGCCTACTAACAGGGAATGGCAATCAGCCCCAGCATTTT
. | TRBJ1-1 | . | TRBV28 | CASSLGEDTEAFF | TGTGCCAGCAGTTTGGGGGAAGACACTGAAGCTTTCTTT
. | TRBJ1-2 | . | TRBV14 | CASSLAGVYGYTF | TGTGCCAGCAGCCTAGCAGGGGTCTATGGCTACACCTTC
. | TRBJ1-1 | . | TRBV19 | CASSIRSDTEAFF | TGTGCCAGTAGTATACGGTCGGACACTGAAGCTTTCTTT
. | TRBJ2-2 | once | TRBV18 | CASSPETLTGELFF | TGTGCCAGCTCACCCGAGACCCTCACCGGGGAGCTGTTTTTT
. | TRBJ2-5 | . | TRBV5-1 | CASSLDRSRETQYF | TGCGCCAGCAGCTTGGACAGGTCTAGGGAGACCCAGTACTTC
. | TRBJ2-7 | . | TRBV2 | CASSPQYEQYF | TGTGCCAGCAGTCCACAGTACGAGCAGTACTTC
. | TRBJ2-5 | . | TRBV9 | CASSPRHLNTPKKETQYF | TGTGCCAGCAGCCCCCGACACCTTAACACACCAAAAAAAGAGACCCAGTACTTC
TRBD1 | TRBJ1-2 | . | TRBV15 | CATSRDLRGQGPYGYTF | TGTGCCACCAGCAGAGATCTCAGGGGACAGGGTCCTTATGGCTACACCTTC
. | TRBJ2-3 | . | TRBV21-1 | CASIQGISTDTQYF | TGTGCCAGCATACAGGGAATTAGCACAGATACGCAGTATTTT
. | TRBJ1-4 | . | TRBV2 | CASSVDFATNEKLFF | TGTGCCAGCAGTGTAGACTTTGCAACTAATGAAAAACTGTTTTTT
. | TRBJ1-2 | . | TRBV7-9 | CASSWVPANYGYTF | TGTGCCAGCAGCTGGGTCCCGGCTAACTATGGCTACACCTTC
. | TRBJ2-1 | . | TRBV2 | CASSEVASSPYNEQFF | TGTGCCAGCAGTGAAGTGGCGTCTAGCCCCTACAATGAGCAGTTCTTC
TRBD2 | TRBJ2-7 | . | TRBV24-1 | CATSDLVAGVYEQYF | TGTGCCACCAGTGATTTGGTAGCGGGGGTATACGAGCAGTACTTC
TRBD1 | TRBJ2-3 | . | TRBV10-2 | CASRGAGTGVGTDTQYF | TGCGCCAGCAGGGGGGCCGGGACAGGGGTTGGCACAGATACGCAGTATTTT
. | TRBJ2-7 | . | TRBV21-1 | CASSSPPGKGRDHYEQYF | TGTGCCAGCAGCTCTCCCCCCGGGAAGGGCAGGGACCACTACGAGCAGTACTTC
. | TRBJ1-4 | . | TRBV9 | CASGSTNEKLFF | TGTGCCAGCGGCTCAACTAATGAAAAACTGTTTTTT
. | TRBJ1-5 | . | TRBV19 | CASRDVGQPQHF | TGTGCCAGTAGGGACGTTGGTCAGCCCCAGCATTTT
. | TRBJ1-6 | . | TRBV19 | CASSIGPGSPLHF | TGTGCCAGTAGTATAGGTCCAGGCTCACCCCTCCACTTT
TRBD2 | TRBJ2-1 | . | TRBV5-6 | CASSWTSGAHEQFF | TGTGCCAGCAGTTGGACTAGCGGGGCGCATGAGCAGTTCTTC
. | TRBJ2-1 | . | TRBV24-1 | CATSGTGISYNEQFF | TGTGCCACCAGTGGTACAGGTATCTCCTACAATGAGCAGTTCTTC
TRBD1 | TRBJ1-2 | once | TRBV9 | CASSSRQGALVYGYTF | TGTGCCAGCAGCTCACGACAGGGGGCCCTAGTCTATGGCTACACCTTC
TRBD1 | TRBJ2-1 | . | TRBV25-1 | CATSPPLGQGAIGQFF | TGTGCCACCAGCCCCCCCCTAGGACAGGGGGCAATTGGGCAGTTCTTC
. | TRBJ2-5 | . | TRBV6-5 | CASSSPRGPQETQYF | TGTGCCAGCAGCTCTCCCAGGGGACCCCAAGAGACCCAGTACTTC
. | TRBJ2-5 | . | TRBV6-1 | CASSEEMWLQETQYF | TGTGCCAGCAGTGAAGAGATGTGGCTTCAAGAGACCCAGTACTTC
. | TRBJ2-1 | . | TRBV27 | CASSLLGASVSYNEQFF | TGTGCCAGCAGTTTGCTAGGAGCTAGCGTGTCCTACAATGAGCAGTTCTTC